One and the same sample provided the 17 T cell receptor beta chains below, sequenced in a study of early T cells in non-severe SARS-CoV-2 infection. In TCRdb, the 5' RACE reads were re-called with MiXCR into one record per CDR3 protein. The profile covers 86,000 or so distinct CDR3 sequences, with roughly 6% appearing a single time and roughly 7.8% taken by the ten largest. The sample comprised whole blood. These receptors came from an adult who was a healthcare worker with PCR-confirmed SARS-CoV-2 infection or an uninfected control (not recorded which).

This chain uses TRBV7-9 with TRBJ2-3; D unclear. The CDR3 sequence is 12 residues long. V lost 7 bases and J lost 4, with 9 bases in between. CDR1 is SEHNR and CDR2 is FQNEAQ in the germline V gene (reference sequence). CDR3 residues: CASIQYSDTQYF. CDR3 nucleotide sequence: TGTGCCAGCATCCAATACTCAGATACGCAGTATTTT.

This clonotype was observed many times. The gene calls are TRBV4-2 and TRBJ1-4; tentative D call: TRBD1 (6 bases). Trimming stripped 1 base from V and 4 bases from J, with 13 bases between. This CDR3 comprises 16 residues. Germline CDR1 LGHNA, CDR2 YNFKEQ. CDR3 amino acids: CASSQGTTGFNEKLFF. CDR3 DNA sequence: TGTGCCAGCAGCCAAGGGACCACAGGGTTTAATGAAAAACTGTTTTTT.

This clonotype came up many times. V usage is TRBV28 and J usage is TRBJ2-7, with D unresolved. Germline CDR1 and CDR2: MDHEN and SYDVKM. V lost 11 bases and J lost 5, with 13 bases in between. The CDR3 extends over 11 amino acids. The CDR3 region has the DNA TGTGCCGGGATGACACGGGACGAGCAGTACTTC. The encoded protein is CAGMTRDEQYF.

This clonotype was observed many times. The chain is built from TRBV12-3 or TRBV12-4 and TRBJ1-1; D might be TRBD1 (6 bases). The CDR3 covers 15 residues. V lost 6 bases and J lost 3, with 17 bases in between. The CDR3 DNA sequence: TGTGCCAGCAGATATGGACGGGGGCAGGACACTGAAGCTTTCTTT. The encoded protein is CASRYGRGQDTEAFF.

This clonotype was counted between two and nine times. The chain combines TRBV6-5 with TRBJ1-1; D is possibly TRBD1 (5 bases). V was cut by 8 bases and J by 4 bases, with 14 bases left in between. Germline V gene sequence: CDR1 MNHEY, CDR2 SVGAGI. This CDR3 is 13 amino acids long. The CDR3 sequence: CASLGGVGTEAFF. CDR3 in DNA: TGTGCCAGCCTCGGGGGGGTGGGCACTGAAGCTTTCTTT.

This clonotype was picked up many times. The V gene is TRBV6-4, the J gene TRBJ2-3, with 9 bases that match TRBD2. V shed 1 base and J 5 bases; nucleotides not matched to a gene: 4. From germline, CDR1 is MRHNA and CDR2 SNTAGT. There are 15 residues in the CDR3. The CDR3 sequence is CASSDWSSGGDTQYF. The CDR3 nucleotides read TGTGCCAGCAGTGACTGGAGTAGCGGGGGAGATACGCAGTATTTT.

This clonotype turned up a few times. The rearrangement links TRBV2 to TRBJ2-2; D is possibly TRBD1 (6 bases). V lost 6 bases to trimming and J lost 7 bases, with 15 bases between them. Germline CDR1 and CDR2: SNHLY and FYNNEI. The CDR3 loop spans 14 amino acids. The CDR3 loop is CASRQRGTLGELFF. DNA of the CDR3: TGTGCCAGCAGGCAAAGGGGGACCCTCGGGGAGCTGTTTTTT.

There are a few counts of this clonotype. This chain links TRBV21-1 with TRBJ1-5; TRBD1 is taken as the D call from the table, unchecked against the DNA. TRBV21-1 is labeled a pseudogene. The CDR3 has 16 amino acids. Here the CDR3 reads CASSKEPSGTDQPQHF. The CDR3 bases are TGTGCCAGCAGCAAAGAGCCGTCCGGGACGGATCAGCCCCAGCATTTT.

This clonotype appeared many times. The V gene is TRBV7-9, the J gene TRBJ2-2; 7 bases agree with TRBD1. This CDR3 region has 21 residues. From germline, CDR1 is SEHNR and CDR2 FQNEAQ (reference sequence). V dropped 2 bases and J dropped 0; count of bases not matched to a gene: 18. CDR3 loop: CASSLNFILSQTGTNTGELFF. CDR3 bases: TGTGCCAGCAGCTTAAACTTCATACTAAGTCAGACAGGGACGAACACCGGGGAGCTGTTTTTT.

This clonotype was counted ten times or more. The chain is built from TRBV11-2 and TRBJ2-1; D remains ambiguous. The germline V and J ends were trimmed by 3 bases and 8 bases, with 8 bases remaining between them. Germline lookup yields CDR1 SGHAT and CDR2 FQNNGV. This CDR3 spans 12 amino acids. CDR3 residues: CASSLIADEQFF. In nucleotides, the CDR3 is TGTGCCAGCAGCTTGATAGCCGATGAGCAGTTCTTC.

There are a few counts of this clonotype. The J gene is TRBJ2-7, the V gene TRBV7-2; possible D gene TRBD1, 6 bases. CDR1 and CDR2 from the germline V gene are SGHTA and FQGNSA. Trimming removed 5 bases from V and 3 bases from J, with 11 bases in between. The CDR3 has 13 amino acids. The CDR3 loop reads CASSIQQGYEQYF. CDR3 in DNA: TGTGCCAGCAGCATTCAACAGGGCTACGAGCAGTACTTC.

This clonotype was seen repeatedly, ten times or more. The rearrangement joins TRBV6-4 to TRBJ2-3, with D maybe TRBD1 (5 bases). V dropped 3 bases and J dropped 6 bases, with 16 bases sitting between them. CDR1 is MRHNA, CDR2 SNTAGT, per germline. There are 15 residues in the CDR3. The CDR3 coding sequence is TGTGCCAGCAGTGAGGCATGGGGCGGCTTTGATACGCAGTATTTT. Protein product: CASSEAWGGFDTQYF.

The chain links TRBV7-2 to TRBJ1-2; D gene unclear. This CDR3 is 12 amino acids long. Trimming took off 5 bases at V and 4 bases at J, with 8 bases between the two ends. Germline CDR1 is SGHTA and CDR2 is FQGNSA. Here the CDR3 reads CASSPNLYGYTF. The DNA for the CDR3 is TGTGCCAGCAGCCCTAATCTCTATGGCTACACCTTC.

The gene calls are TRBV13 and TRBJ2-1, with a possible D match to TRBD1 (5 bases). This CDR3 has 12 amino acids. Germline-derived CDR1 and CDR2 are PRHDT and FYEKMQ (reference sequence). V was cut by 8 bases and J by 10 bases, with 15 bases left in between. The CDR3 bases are TGTGCCAGCTGGGGCGCGGACGTGGAGCAGTTCTTC. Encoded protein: CASWGADVEQFF.

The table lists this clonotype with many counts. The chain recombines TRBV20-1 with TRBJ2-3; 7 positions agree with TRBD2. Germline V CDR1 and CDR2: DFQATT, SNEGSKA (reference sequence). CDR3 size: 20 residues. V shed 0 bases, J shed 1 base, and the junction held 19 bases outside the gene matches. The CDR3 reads CSARDFTDKLREYGTDTQYF. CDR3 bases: TGCAGTGCTAGAGATTTTACGGATAAATTGCGGGAGTACGGCACAGATACGCAGTATTTT.

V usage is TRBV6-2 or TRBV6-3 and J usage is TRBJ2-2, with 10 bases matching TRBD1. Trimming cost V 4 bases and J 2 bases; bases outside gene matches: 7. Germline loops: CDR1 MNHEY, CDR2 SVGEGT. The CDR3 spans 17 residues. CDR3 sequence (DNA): TGTGCCAGCAGTTTGCAAAGGACAGGGGGAAACACCGGGGAGCTGTTTTTT. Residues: CASSLQRTGGNTGELFF.

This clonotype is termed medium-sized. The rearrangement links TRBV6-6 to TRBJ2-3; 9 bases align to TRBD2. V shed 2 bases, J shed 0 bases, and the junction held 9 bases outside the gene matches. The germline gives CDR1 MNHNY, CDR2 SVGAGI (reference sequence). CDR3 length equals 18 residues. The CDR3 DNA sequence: TGTGCCAGCAGTTACGATGGGGCTAGCGGGGCCAGCACAGATACGCAGTATTTT. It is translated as CASSYDGASGASTDTQYF.